This TCR beta chain originates from a study of circulating tumor DNA in untreated peripheral T-cell lymphoma (dated by TCRdb to about 2021). Results the study describes overall, beyond this receptor: Tumor-specific clonotypes were identified in about three quarters of patients, from about 83% of baseline tissues and approximately 67% of baseline serum samples.

Via the germline V gene, CDR1 is SGHDN and CDR2 FVKESK. V gives up 0 bases and J gives up 6 bases, and the segment between their germline ends measures 14 bases. The CDR3, from cysteine to phenylalanine, totals 15 residues. Of all the DNA, just the CDR3 is kept, 45 bases in frame from base 1. Library construction relied on the immunoSEQ multiplex PCR assay. TCRdb's version of the immuneACCESS table is confined to in-frame rearrangements and falls short of the full clone set. An unresolved V gene accounts for under half of the shortfall where checked; the remainder is of unknown origin. Present in this sample are around 10,000 clones, about 75% of which were seen just once. The ten largest account for 30% to 35% of the sample. This clone qualifies as large (0.1 to 1%). Its antigen is unknown. No quality values exist for individual bases; no much larger clone is one base distant. Baseline tumor tissue collected before treatment was sequenced to identify tumor-specific TCR clonotypes. To monitor patients with peripheral T-cell lymphoma who were getting frontline treatment on a trial, the study applied next-generation sequencing to T-cell receptor sequences.

The sample was tumor tissue. The sequence joins TRBV14 to TRBJ1-2; the D gene cannot be resolved reliably. The clonotype comes from a human donor with peripheral T-cell lymphoma. The DNA sequence follows: TGTGCCAGCAGCCAAGATCGATGGGGTAGGAATGGCTACACCTTC. It codes for CASSQDRWGRNGYTF.